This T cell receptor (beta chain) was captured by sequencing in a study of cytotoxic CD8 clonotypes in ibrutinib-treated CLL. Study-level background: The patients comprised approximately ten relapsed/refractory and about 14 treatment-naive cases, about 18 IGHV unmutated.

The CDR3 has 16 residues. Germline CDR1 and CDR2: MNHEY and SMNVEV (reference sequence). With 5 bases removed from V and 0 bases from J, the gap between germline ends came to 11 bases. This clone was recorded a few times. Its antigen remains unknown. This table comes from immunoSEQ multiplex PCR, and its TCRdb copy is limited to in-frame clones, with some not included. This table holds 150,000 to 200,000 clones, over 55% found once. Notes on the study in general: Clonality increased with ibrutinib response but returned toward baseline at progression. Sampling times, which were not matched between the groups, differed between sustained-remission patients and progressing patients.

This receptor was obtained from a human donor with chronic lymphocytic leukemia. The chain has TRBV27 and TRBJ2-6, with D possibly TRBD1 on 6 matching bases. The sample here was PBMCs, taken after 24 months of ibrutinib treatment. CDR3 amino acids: CASSLETGSGANVLTF. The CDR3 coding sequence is TGTGCCAGCAGTCTGGAGACAGGCTCTGGGGCCAACGTCCTGACTTTC.